This T cell receptor (beta chain) derives from a study of memory B cells and T cells in multiple sclerosis (dated 2018 in TCRdb). Describing the broader study: In multiple sclerosis patients, the study set the TCR beta repertoires of autoproliferating peripheral T cells against those of T cells infiltrating brain lesions. Two multiple sclerosis patients, for whom either brain lesions at autopsy or brain-infiltrating cells from biopsy were available, were included in TCR sequencing. Overall results and qualifications from the work: Clone-set sizes varied between compartments, which affected the numbers of shared clonotypes and made normalization necessary.

This clone was observed a single time. There is no known antigen for this receptor. It has no much larger one-base neighbor in the sample; base qualities were not kept. From its cysteine to its phenylalanine, the CDR3 spans 14 amino acids. Only CDR3 DNA is held: 42 bases, read in frame from base 1. The junction carries 11 bases between V and J, which are trimmed by 5 bases and 0 bases respectively. Per the germline V gene, SQVTM is the CDR1 and ANQGSEA is the CDR2. PBMCs were obtained by Ficoll density gradient centrifugation and kept cryopreserved until use. Genomic DNA was extracted, and the immunoSEQ Platform was used to amplify TCRbeta CDR3 regions from that DNA. The immunoSEQ assay used multiplex PCR together with high-throughput sequencing and a bioinformatics pipeline from the vendor. The study's processing was this. Non-productive sequences and CDR3s shorter than 4 amino acids were excluded, and clonotype frequencies were recalculated for each sample. In immunoSEQ Analyzer 2.0, shared clonotypes were identified as identical CDR3 amino acid, V gene and J gene sequences. Repertoire overlap was normalized by dividing shared clonotype counts by the product of both clone-set sizes, with the result scaled by 1000 into arbitrary units. TCRdb holds this immuneACCESS table with in-frame rearrangements only. Some clones are missing; in checked studies, unresolved V genes explain under half, and the rest has no known cause. D and trimming were read from the DNA, whereas the V and J calls and clone size are those reported in that table. Here the sample has fewer than 15,000 clones; about 70% occur a single time. The ten largest account for less than 2.5% of the sample.

This TCR was sampled from a human donor with multiple sclerosis. The rearrangement combines TRBV29-1 with TRBJ2-1, with the D gene uncertain. The sequencing sample was made of memory (CD45RO+) CD4+ T cells from blood. According to the study, the label for this sample's cell subset or site signals: CD45RO+ memory T cells sorted from peripheral blood. DNA sequence: TGCAGCGTTTATCCTCTGAGCTCCTACAATGAGCAGTTCTTC. The encoded protein is CSVYPLSSYNEQFF.